This T cell receptor (beta chain) was sequenced during a study of cytomegalovirus exposure and HLA in healthy donors. In regard to this clone: Its antigen remains unidentified.

The approximately 120-subject validation cohort, separate from the approximately 660-subject first cohort, included the donors. Looked up from germline, CDR1 is SGHTA and CDR2 is FQGNSA. The CDR3 is 13 residues long. Trimming shortened V by 9 bases and J by 4 bases, and 13 bases separated the two germline ends. Libraries were prepared by immunoSEQ multiplex PCR; TCRdb keeps only in-frame clonotypes and omits some of them. The table lists about 240,000 clones, more than 75% of them singletons. Study observations and caveats: Reportedly, diagnosis of cytomegalovirus status by the classifier showed high specificity and sensitivity. TCR sequences were mostly rare, though some public TCRs occurred in many donors.

The material sequenced was PBMCs. The sequence derives from a woman aged 25 to 39 in good health and CMV-seropositive. The chain couples TRBV7-2 to TRBJ2-1; D is undetermined. The chain's CDR3 is CASTWARYNEQFF. The CDR3 DNA sequence: TGTGCCAGTACCTGGGCTCGTTACAATGAGCAGTTCTTC.